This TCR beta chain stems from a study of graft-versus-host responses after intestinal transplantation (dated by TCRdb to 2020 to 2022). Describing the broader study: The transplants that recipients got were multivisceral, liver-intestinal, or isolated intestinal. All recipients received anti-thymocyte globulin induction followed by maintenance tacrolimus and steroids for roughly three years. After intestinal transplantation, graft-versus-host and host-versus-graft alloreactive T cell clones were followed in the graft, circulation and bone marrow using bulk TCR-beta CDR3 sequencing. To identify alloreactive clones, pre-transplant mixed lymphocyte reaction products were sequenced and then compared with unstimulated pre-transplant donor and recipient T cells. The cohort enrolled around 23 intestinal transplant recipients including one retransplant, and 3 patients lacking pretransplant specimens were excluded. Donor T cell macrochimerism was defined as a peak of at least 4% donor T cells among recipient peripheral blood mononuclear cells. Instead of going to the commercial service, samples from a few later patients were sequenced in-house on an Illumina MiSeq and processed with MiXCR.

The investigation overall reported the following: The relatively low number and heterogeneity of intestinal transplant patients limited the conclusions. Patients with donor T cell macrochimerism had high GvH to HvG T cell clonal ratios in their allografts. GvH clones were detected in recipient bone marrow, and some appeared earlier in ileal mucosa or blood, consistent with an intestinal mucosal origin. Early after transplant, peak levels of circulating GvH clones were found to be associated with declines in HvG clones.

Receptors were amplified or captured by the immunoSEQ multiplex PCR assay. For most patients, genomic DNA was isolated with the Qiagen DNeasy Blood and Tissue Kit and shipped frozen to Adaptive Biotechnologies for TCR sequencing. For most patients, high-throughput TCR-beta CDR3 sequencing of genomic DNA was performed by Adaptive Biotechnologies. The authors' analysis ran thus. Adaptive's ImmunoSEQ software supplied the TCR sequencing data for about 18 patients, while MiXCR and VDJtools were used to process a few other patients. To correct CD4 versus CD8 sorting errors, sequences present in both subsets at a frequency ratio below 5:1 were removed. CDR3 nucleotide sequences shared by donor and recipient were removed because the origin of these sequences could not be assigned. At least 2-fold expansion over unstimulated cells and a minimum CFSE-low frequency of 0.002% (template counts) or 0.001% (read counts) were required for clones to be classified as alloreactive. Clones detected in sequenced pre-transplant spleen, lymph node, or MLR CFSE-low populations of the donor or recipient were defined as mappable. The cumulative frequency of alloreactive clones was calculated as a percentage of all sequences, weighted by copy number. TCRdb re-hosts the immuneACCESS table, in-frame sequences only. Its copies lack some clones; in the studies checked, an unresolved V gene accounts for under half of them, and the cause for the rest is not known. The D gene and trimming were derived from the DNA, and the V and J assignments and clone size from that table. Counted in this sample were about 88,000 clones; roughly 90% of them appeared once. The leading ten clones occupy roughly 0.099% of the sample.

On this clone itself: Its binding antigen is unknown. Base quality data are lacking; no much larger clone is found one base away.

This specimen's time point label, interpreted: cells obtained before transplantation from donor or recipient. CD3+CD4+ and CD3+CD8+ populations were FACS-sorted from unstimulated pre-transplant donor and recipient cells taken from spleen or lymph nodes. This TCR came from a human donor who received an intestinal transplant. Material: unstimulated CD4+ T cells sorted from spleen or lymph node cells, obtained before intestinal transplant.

The sequenced DNA is TGTGCCAGCAGCTTAAACAGCTACGAGCAGTACTTC. Translated, it reads CASSLNSYEQYF. Recombination connected TRBV7-2 to TRBJ2-7; the D gene is unclear. Deletion took 2 bases off V and 3 bases off J, with a span of 5 bases between the germline ends. CDR1 and CDR2, per the germline V gene, are SGHTA and FQGNSA. Counted from cysteine to phenylalanine, this CDR3 has 12 amino acids. The CDR3 DNA has 36 bases and is translated from base 1.